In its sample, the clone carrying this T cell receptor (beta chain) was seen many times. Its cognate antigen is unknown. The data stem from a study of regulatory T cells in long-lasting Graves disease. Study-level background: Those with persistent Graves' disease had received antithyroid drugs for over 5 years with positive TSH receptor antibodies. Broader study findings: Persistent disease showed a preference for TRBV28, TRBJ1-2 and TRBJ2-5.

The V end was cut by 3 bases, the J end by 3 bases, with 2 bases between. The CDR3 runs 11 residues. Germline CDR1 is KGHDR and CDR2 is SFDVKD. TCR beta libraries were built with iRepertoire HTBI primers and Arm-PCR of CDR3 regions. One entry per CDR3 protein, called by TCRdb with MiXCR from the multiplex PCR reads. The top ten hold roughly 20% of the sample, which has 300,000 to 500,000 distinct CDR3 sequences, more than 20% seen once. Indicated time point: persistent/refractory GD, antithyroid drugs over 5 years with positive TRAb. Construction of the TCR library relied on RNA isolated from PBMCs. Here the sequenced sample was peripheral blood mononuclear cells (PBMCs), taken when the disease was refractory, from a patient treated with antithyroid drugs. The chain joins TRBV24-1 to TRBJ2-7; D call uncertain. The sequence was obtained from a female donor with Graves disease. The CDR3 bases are TGTGCCACCAGTGATGGCTACGAGCAGTACTTC. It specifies CATSDGYEQYF.